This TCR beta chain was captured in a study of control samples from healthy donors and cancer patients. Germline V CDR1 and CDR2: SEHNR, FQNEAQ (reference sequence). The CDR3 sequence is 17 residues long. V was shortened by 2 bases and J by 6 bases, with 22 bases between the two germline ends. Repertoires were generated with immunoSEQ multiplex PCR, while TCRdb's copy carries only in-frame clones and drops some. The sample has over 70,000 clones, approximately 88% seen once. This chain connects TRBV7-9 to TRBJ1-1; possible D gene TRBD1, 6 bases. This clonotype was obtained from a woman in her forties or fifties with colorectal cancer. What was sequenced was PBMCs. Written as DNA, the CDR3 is TGTGCCAGCAGCTTATCATCGCCCCCGGGGGCAGCGGCTGAAGCTTTCTTT. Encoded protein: CASSLSSPPGAAAEAFF. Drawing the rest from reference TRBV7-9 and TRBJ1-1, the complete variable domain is DTGVSQNPRHKITKRGQNVTFRCDPISEHNRLYWYRQTLGQGPEFLTYFQNEAQLEKSRLLSDRFSAERPKGSFSTLEIQRTEQGDSAMYLCASSLSSPPGAAAEAFFGQGTRLTVV.